This TCR beta chain was captured by sequencing in a study of blood T cell repertoires in COVID-19. Turning to the study itself: Sample material is recorded as cDNA or gDNA derived from T cells, B-cell-depleted T cells, or PBMCs.

There are 12 residues in the CDR3. V was shortened by 2 bases and J by 5 bases, with 4 bases between the two germline ends. Germline V gene lookup returns CDR1 MNHNY and CDR2 SVGAGI (reference sequence). Repertoires were generated with immunoSEQ multiplex PCR, while TCRdb's copy carries only in-frame clones and drops some. The sample consists of 300,000 or so clones, roughly 83% of them appearing once. The chain combines TRBV6-6 with TRBJ2-1, with no clear D. Sequencing input: peripheral blood. The sequence derives from a woman aged 50 to 65 with acute or convalescent COVID-19. Here the CDR3 reads CASSYTDNEQFF. The CDR3 coding sequence is TGTGCCAGCAGTTACACAGACAATGAGCAGTTCTTC.